A single sample is the source of the 18 T cell receptor beta chains below, sequenced in a study of T cells after yellow fever vaccination. TCRdb independently ran MiXCR on the 5' RACE reads; one entry per CDR3 protein. The sample has hundreds of thousands of distinct CDR3 sequences, roughly an eighth seen once. Sequenced here: PBMCs, sampled on the day of the yellow fever booster vaccination. The source of these receptors is a man in his thirties or forties who received the YFV17D yellow fever vaccine.

The V gene is TRBV3-1, the J gene TRBJ2-4; 7 bases match TRBD1. Per germline, CDR1 LGHDT and CDR2 YNNKEL (reference sequence). The trim removed 6 bases at V and 7 bases at J, leaving 9 bases unmatched. This CDR3 comprises 14 residues. The CDR3 nucleotides read TGTGCCAGCAGTTTGACCGGGACAGTCAACATTCAGTACTTC. Translation gives CASSLTGTVNIQYF.

The chain couples TRBV20-1 to TRBJ2-1; TRBD1 aligns across 9 bases. CDR1 and CDR2 (germline): DFQATT, SNEGSKA (reference sequence). Trimming at V came to 6 bases and at J to 5 bases, leaving 8 bases not matched to a gene. The length of the CDR3 is 14 residues. CDR3 in DNA: TGCAGTGCCAAGGGACAGGGTTATAACAATGAGCAGTTCTTC. Protein product: CSAKGQGYNNEQFF.

The chain couples TRBV7-2 to TRBJ1-1; D might be TRBD1 (5 bases). The CDR3 consists of 15 residues. The V end lost 1 base, the J end lost 5 bases, and 14 bases lay between the germline ends. Germline CDR1 is SGHTA and CDR2 is FQGNSA. The CDR3 loop reads CASSLGRQLGTEAFF. In DNA, the CDR3 is TGTGCCAGCAGCTTAGGTCGACAGTTGGGTACTGAAGCTTTCTTT.

The chain combines TRBV10-1 with TRBJ1-2; D is unclear. The germline gives CDR1 WNHNN, CDR2 SYGVQD (reference sequence). Trimming took off 1 base at V and 7 bases at J, with 10 bases between the two ends. The CDR3 sequence is 13 residues long. The CDR3: CASSEYRHGGYTF. The CDR3 DNA reads TGCGCCAGCAGTGAGTATCGACACGGTGGCTACACCTTC.

This clonotype appeared once. The gene calls are TRBV5-1 and TRBJ2-7, with D uncertain. CDR1 is SGHRS and CDR2 is YFSETQ in the germline V gene. The CDR3 covers 15 residues. V lost 5 bases to trimming and J lost 0 bases, with 15 bases between them. CDR3 protein: CASRFIDASSYEQYF. The DNA for the CDR3 is TGCGCCAGCAGGTTCATCGACGCGAGCTCCTACGAGCAGTACTTC.

The chain carries TRBV5-4 and TRBJ1-6, with D possibly matching TRBD1 (5 bases). The length of the CDR3 is 13 residues. Germline loops: CDR1 SGHNT, CDR2 YYREEE (reference sequence). V was shortened by 1 base and J by 14 bases, with 13 bases between the two germline ends. Written as DNA, the CDR3 is TGTGCCAGCAGCTTGAGGGGAAGCGTAACCCTCCACTTT. This sequence encodes CASSLRGSVTLHF.

This rearrangement joins TRBV5-1 to TRBJ2-2; a weak D match, TRBD1 (6 bases). Germline lookup yields CDR1 SGHRS and CDR2 YFSETQ. Trimming removed 0 bases at V and 3 bases at J, with 9 bases between. The CDR3 extends over 15 amino acids. The CDR3 sequence: CASSLAGHDTGELFF. For the CDR3, the DNA is TGCGCCAGCAGCTTGGCGGGACACGACACCGGGGAGCTGTTTTTT.

This clonotype was counted a few times. The rearrangement joins TRBV11-3 to TRBJ2-1; D unresolved. Per germline, CDR1 SGHNT and CDR2 YENEEA. Deletions cut 0 bases from V and 9 bases from J, with 6 bases between. The CDR3 sequence is 12 residues long. The DNA of the CDR3 is TGTGCCAGCAGCTTAGATCGGATTGAGCAGTTCTTC. It translates to CASSLDRIEQFF.

V usage is TRBV6-2 or TRBV6-3 and J usage is TRBJ1-2; a possible D gene is TRBD1 (5 bases). The CDR3 length is 17 residues. Per germline, CDR1 MNHEY and CDR2 SVGEGT. V lost 0 bases, J lost 4 bases, and 18 bases lay in between. This chain's CDR3 is CASSYSTQDTVLYGYTF. In DNA form, the CDR3 reads TGTGCCAGCAGTTACTCTACGCAGGACACAGTCCTCTATGGCTACACCTTC.

The chain employs TRBV20-1 and TRBJ1-6; weak D call: TRBD1 (6 bases). The CDR3 runs 16 residues. CDR1 is DFQATT, CDR2 SNEGSKA, per germline (reference sequence). V was cut by 3 bases and J by 4 bases, with 16 bases left in between. CDR3 DNA sequence: TGCAGTGCTAGGGTTCGTGGACAGCCATATAATTCACCCCTCCACTTT. It specifies CSARVRGQPYNSPLHF.

The chain is built from TRBV5-1 and TRBJ2-3; 10 bases match TRBD2. The V gene's germline CDR1 is SGHRS and CDR2 YFSETQ. The V gene end was trimmed by 3 bases and the J gene end by 5 bases; junction bases not matched to a gene: 12. The CDR3 runs to 17 residues. The CDR3 reads CASSSGRLAGERDTQYF. DNA of the CDR3: TGCGCCAGCAGCTCCGGTCGGCTAGCGGGGGAGCGAGATACGCAGTATTTT.

This clonotype appeared a few times. The J gene is TRBJ2-5, the V gene TRBV23-1, with D possibly being TRBD2 (6 bases). TRBV23-1 is filed as an ORF, its function uncertain. The CDR3 is 18 amino acids. The V end lost 0 bases, the J end lost 5 bases, and 22 bases lay between the germline ends. The CDR3 DNA sequence: TGCGCCAGCAGTCAATCGGTCCGGGGGAAATGGAATACGGAGACCCAGTACTTC. As protein: CASSQSVRGKWNTETQYF.

The chain is built from TRBV4-3 and TRBJ2-3; the D is unclear. CDR3 length: 13 residues. Germline V gene data show CDR1 as LGHNA and CDR2 as YSLEER. Trimming shortened V by 5 bases and J by 1 base, and 7 bases separated the two germline ends. For the CDR3, the DNA is TGCGCCAGCAGCAATTACCGCACAGATACGCAGTATTTT. Amino acids: CASSNYRTDTQYF.

This clonotype was detected only a few times. This chain joins TRBV27 and TRBJ2-1, with D possibly TRBD1 on 7 matching bases. Trimming stripped 7 bases from V and 9 bases from J, with 16 bases between. CDR1 is MNHEY and CDR2 is SMNVEV in the germline V gene (reference sequence). The CDR3 is 13 amino acids. In nucleotides, the CDR3 is TGTGCCAGCATTCAGGGGGGTCTTGGTGAGCAGTTCTTC. Its translation is CASIQGGLGEQFF.

The chain employs TRBV18 and TRBJ1-3; D might be TRBD1 (5 bases). The length of the CDR3 is 16 residues. Per the germline V gene, CDR1 is KGHSH and CDR2 is LQKENI. V dropped 3 bases and J dropped 0 bases, with 12 bases sitting between them. CDR3 region: CASSPQGRSSGNTIYF. The CDR3 DNA reads TGTGCCAGCTCACCGCAGGGAAGGAGCTCTGGAAACACCATATATTTT.

This clonotype was counted a few times. V gene TRBV18 combines with J gene TRBJ2-2; the D is unclear. This CDR3 spans 15 amino acids. V lost 6 bases and J lost 4, with 15 bases in between. The germline gives CDR1 KGHSH, CDR2 LQKENI. The CDR3: CASSQPLDTTGELFF. In nucleotides, the CDR3 is TGTGCCAGCTCCCAACCACTTGACACCACCGGGGAGCTGTTTTTT.

The V call is TRBV28, the J call TRBJ2-4, with D perhaps being TRBD1 or TRBD2 (6 bases each). There are 16 residues in the CDR3. V lost 3 bases and J 5 bases, leaving 17 bases between the germline ends. Germline loops: CDR1 MDHEN, CDR2 SYDVKM. The CDR3 nucleotides read TGTGCCAGCAGTTTTTTTAGGGGGGAGATGGAAAACATTCAGTACTTC. As protein: CASSFFRGEMENIQYF.

This clonotype was detected a few times. This chain connects TRBV6-1 to TRBJ2-1; TRBD2 might be the D (5 bases). From germline, CDR1 is MNHNS and CDR2 SASEGT. Trimming left V 7 bases short and J 6 bases short, with 16 bases between. The CDR3 runs to 14 residues. Written as DNA, the CDR3 is TGTGCCAGCACTATGGTCCTAGCCCCCAATGAGCAGTTCTTC. Amino acid sequence: CASTMVLAPNEQFF.